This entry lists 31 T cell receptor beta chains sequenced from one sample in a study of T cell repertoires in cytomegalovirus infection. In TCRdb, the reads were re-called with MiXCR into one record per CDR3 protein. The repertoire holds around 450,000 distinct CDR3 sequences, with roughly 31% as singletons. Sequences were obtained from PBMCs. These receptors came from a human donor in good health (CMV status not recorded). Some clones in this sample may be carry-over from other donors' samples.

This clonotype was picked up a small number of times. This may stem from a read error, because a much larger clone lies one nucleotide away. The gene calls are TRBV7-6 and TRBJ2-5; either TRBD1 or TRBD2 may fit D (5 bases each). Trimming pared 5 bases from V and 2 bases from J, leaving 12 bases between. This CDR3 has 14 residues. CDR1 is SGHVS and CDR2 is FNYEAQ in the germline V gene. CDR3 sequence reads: CASSDGTGQETQYF. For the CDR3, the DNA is TGTGCCAGCAGCGACGGGACGGGACAAGAGACCCAGTACTTC. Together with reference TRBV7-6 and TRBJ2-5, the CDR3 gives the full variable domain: GAGVSQSPRYKVTKRGQDVALRCDPISGHVSLYWYRQALGQGPEFLTYFNYEAQQDKSGLPNDRFSAERPEGSISTLTIQRTEQRDSAMYRCASSDGTGQETQYFGPGTRLLVL.

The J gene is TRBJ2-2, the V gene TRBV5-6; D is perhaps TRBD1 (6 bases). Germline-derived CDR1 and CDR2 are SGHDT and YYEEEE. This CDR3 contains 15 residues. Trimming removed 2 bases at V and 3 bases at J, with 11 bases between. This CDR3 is CASSLRGHYTGELFF. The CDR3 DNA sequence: TGTGCCAGCAGCTTACGGGGACACTACACCGGGGAGCTGTTTTTT.

This CDR3 is CASSQEAAADTQYF. CDR3 in DNA: TGTGCCAGCAGCCAAGAGGCGGCGGCAGATACGCAGTATTTT. The rearrangement joins TRBV14 to TRBJ2-3; D not certain. The germline CDR1 and CDR2 sequences are SGHDN and FVKESK. The V and J ends lost 0 bases and 4 bases respectively, with 8 bases between them. The CDR3 covers 14 residues.

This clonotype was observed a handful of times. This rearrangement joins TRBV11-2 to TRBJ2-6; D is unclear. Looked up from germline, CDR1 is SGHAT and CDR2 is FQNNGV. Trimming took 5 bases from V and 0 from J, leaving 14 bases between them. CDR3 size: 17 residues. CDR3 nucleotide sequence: TGTGCCAGCAGCCCCCTCGTCATGGGCTCTGGGGCCAACGTCCTGACTTTC. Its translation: CASSPLVMGSGANVLTF.

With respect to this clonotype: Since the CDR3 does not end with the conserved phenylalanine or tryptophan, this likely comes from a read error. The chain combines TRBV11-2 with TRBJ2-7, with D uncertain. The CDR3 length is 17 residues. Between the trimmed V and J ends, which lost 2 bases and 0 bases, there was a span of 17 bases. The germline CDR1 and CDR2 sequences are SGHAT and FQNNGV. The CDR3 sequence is CASSLIPDSISSYEQYL. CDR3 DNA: TGTGCCAGCAGCTTAATCCCCGACTCTATTAGCTCCTACGAGCAGTACCTC.

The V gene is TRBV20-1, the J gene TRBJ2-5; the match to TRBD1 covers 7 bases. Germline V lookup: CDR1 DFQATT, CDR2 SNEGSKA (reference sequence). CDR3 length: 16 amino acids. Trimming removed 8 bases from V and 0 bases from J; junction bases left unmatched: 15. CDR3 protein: CSTGQDRQGYQETQYF. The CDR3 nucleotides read TGCAGTACTGGACAGGACCGCCAGGGGTACCAAGAGACCCAGTACTTC.

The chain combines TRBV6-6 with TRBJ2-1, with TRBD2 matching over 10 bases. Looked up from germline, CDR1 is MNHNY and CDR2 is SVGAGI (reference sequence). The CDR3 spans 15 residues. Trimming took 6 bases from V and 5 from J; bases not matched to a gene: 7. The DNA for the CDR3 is TGTGCCAGCAGCCTAAGCGGGGGGGCCAACAATGAGCAGTTCTTC. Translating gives CASSLSGGANNEQFF.

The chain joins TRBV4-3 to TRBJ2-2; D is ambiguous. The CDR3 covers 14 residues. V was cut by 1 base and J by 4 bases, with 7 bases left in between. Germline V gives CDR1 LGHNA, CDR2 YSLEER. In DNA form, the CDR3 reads TGCGCCAGCAGCCAAGGACCGGCCACCGGGGAGCTGTTTTTT. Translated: CASSQGPATGELFF.

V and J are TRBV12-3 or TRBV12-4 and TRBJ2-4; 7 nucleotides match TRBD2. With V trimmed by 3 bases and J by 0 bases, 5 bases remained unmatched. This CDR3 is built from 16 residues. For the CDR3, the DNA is TGTGCCAGCAGTTTCGCTAGCGGACTAGCCAAAAACATTCAGTACTTC. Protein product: CASSFASGLAKNIQYF.

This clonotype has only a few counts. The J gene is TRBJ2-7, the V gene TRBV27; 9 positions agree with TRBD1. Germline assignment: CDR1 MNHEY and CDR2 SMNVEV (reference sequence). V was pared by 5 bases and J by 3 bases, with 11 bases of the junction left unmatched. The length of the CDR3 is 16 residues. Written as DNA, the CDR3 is TGTGCCAGCAGTAAAGACAGGGGGAGTATGGTCTACGAGCAGTACTTC. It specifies CASSKDRGSMVYEQYF.

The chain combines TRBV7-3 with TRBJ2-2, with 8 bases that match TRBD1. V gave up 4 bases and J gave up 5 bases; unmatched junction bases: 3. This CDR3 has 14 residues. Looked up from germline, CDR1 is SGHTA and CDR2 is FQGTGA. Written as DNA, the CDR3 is TGTGCCAGCAGCTCACAGGGGGAGACCGGGGAGCTGTTTTTT. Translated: CASSSQGETGELFF.

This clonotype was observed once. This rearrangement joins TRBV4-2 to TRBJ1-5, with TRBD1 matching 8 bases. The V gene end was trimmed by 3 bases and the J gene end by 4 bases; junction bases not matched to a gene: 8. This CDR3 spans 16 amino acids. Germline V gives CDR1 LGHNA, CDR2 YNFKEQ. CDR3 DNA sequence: TGTGCCAGCAGCCAGGCCGGTGGGACAGGTAATCAGCCCCAGCATTTT. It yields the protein CASSQAGGTGNQPQHF.

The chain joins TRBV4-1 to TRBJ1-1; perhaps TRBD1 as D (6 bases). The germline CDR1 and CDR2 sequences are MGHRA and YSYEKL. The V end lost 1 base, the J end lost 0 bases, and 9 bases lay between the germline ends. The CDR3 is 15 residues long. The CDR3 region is CASSQVYRVNTEAFF. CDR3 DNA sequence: TGCGCCAGCAGCCAAGTTTACAGGGTGAACACTGAAGCTTTCTTT.

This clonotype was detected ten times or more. CDR3 sequence reads: CASSSTGTAFALEQFF. The CDR3 coding sequence is TGTGCCAGCAGCTCCACCGGGACAGCCTTTGCACTTGAGCAGTTCTTC. V and J are TRBV7-8 and TRBJ2-1; TRBD1 matches 7 bases. Germline V CDR1 and CDR2: SGHVS, FQNEAQ. V was clipped by 4 bases and J by 9 bases; unmatched bases: 15. CDR3 length: 16 amino acids.

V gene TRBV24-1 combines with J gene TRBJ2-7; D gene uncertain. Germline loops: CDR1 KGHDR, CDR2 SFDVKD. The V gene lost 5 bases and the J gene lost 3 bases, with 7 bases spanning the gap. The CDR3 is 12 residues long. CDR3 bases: TGTGCCACCAGTGCTCACGGCTACGAGCAGTACTTC. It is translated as CATSAHGYEQYF.

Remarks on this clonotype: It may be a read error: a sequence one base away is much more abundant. CDR3 DNA sequence: TGTGCCGGCAGCATAGGACAACTCAACGGGATAGACGAGCAGTACTTC. This sequence encodes CAGSIGQLNGIDEQYF. This chain joins TRBV7-9 and TRBJ2-7; D assignment may be TRBD1 or TRBD2 (5 bases each). Germline V gene sequence: CDR1 SEHNR, CDR2 FQNEAQ (reference sequence). The CDR3 loop spans 16 amino acids.

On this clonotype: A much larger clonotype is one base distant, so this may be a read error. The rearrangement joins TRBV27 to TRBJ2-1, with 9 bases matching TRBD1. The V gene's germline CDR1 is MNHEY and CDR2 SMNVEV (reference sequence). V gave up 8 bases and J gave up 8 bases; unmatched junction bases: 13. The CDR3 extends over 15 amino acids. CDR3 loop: CASPSFGTGFHEQFF. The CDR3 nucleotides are TGTGCCAGCCCTAGCTTTGGGACAGGGTTCCATGAGCAGTTCTTC.

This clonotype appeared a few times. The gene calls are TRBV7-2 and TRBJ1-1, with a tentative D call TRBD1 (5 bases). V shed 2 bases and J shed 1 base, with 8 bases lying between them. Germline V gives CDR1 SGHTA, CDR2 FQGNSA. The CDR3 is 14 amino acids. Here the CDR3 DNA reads TGTGCCAGCAGCTTAAGGACATCGAACACTGAAGCTTTCTTT. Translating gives CASSLRTSNTEAFF.

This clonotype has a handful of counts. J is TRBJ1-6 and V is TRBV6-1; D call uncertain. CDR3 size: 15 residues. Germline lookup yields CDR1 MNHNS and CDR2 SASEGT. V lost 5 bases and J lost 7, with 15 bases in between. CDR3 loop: CASSSSGSTNSPLHF. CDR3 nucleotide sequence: TGTGCCAGCAGTTCCTCCGGGTCGACGAATTCACCCCTCCACTTT.

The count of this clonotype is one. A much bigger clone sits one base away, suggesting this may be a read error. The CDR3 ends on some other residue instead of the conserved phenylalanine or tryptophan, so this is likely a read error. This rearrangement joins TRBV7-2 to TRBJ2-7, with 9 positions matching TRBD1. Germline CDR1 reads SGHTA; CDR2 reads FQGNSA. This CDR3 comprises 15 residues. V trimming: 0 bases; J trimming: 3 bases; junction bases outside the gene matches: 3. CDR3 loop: CASSLARDRDYEQYL. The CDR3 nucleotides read TGTGCCAGCAGCTTAGCCCGGGACAGGGACTACGAGCAGTACTTA.

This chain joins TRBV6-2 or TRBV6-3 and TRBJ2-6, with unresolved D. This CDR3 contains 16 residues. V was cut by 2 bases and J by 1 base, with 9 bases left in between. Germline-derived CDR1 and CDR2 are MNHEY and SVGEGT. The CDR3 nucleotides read TGTGCCAGCAGTTACGGTGTCCTTTCTGGGGCCAACGTCCTGACTTTC. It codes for CASSYGVLSGANVLTF.

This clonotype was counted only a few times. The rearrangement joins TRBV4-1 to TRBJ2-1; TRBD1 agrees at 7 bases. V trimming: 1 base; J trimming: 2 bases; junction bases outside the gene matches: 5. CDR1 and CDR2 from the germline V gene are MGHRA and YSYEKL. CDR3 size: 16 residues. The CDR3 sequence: CASSQAGQGAYNEQFF. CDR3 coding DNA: TGCGCCAGCAGCCAAGCCGGGCAGGGGGCCTACAATGAGCAGTTCTTC.

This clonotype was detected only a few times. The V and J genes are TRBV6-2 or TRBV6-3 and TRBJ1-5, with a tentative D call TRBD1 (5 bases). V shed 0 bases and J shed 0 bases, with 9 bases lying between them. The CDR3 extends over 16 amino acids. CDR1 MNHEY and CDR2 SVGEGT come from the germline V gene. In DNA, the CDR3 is TGTGCCAGCAGTTACTCGGGACGGATTAGCAATCAGCCCCAGCATTTT. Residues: CASSYSGRISNQPQHF.

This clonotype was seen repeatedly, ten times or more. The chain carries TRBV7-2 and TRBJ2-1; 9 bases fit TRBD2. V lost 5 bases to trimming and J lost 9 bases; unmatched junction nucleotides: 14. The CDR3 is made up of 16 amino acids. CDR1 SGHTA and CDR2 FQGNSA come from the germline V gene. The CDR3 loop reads CASSVRGGGGAGEQFF. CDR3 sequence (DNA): TGTGCCAGCAGCGTCAGAGGAGGCGGGGGGGCCGGTGAGCAGTTCTTC.

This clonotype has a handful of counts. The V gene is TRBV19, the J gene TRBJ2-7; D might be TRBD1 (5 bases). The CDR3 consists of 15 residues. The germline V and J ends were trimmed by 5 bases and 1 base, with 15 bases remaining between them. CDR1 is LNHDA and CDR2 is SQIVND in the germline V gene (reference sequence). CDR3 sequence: CASSQTGSPSYEQYF. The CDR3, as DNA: TGTGCCAGTAGTCAAACAGGTTCCCCTTCCTACGAGCAGTACTTC.

CDR3 loop: CSASDGTGDSQPQHF. The CDR3 region has the DNA TGCAGTGCTAGTGACGGGACAGGGGATAGTCAGCCCCAGCATTTT. V gene TRBV20-1 combines with J gene TRBJ1-5; 10 bases fit TRBD1. With 3 bases clipped from V and 6 bases from J, the junction kept 8 bases outside the gene matches. Germline loops: CDR1 DFQATT, CDR2 SNEGSKA (reference sequence). The CDR3 is made up of 15 amino acids.

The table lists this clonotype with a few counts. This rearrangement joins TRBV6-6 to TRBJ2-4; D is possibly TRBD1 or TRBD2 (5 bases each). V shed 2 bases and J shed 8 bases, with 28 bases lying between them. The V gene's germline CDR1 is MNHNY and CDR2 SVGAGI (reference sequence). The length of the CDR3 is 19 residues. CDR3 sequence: CASSYQLPDIEWGIHIQYF. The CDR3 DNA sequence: TGTGCCAGCAGTTACCAGCTACCCGACATAGAATGGGGGATACACATTCAGTACTTC.

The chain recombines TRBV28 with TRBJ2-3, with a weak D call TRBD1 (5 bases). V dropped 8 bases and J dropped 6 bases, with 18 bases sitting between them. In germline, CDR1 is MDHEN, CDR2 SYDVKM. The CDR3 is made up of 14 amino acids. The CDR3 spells CASHKVAKGDTQYF. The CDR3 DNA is TGTGCCAGCCACAAAGTAGCAAAGGGGGATACGCAGTATTTT.

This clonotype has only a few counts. CDR3 DNA sequence: TGTGCCAGTAGTATGCAAGCGGGGTCCTACAATGAGCAGTTCTTC. Translating gives CASSMQAGSYNEQFF. The genes are TRBV19 and TRBJ2-1, with TRBD2 matching over 7 bases. The trim removed 3 bases at V and 1 base at J, leaving 3 bases unmatched. Germline V gene sequence: CDR1 LNHDA, CDR2 SQIVND (reference sequence). The CDR3 covers 15 residues.

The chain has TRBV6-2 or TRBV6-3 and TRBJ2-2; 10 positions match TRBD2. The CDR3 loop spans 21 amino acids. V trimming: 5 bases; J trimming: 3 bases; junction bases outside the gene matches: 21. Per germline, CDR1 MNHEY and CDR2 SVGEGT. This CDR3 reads CASSPPERLAGLNGDTGELFF. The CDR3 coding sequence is TGTGCCAGCAGTCCTCCCGAAAGACTAGCGGGTTTAAACGGGGACACCGGGGAGCTGTTTTTT.

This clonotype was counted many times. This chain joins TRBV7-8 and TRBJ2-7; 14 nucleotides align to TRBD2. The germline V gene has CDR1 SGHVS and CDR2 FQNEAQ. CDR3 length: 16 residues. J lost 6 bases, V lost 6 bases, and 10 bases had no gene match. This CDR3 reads CASRQGGTSGGGEQYF. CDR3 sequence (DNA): TGTGCCAGCAGACAAGGGGGGACTAGCGGGGGCGGCGAGCAGTACTTC. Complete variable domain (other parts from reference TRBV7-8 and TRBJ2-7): GAGVSQSPRYKVAKRGQDVALRCDPISGHVSLFWYQQALGQGPEFLTYFQNEAQLDKSGLPSDRFFAERPEGSVSTLKIQRTQQEDSAVYLCASRQGGTSGGGEQYFGPGTRLTVT.